Each of the 19 T cell receptor beta chains below was sequenced from the same sample in a study of blood T cell repertoires in COVID-19. Here immunoSEQ multiplex PCR was the method, and the copy in TCRdb shows in-frame clones only, minus some. The sample has about 92,000 clones; roughly 80% are singletons. The sequencing input was peripheral blood. The receptors shown here come from a man aged 45-65 years who had recovered from COVID-19.

The CDR3 sequence: CASRPDRTWNTEAFF. CDR3 nucleotides: TGTGCCAGCAGACCGGACAGGACCTGGAACACTGAAGCTTTCTTT. The chain links TRBV28 to TRBJ1-1; TRBD1 agrees at 7 bases. Germline CDR1 is MDHEN and CDR2 is SYDVKM. The CDR3 spans 15 residues. V lost 6 bases, J lost 1 base, and 8 bases stayed unmatched.

There are a few counts of this clone. J is TRBJ2-7 and V is TRBV4-1, with D perhaps TRBD2 (5 bases). The CDR3 is made up of 15 amino acids. Per the germline V gene, CDR1 is MGHRA and CDR2 is YSYEKL. V was pared by 0 bases and J by 2 bases, with 11 bases between. In DNA form, the CDR3 reads TGCGCCAGCAGCCAAGATCCCCCCGGGACCTACGAGCAGTACTTC. The encoded protein is CASSQDPPGTYEQYF.

The V call is TRBV5-1, the J call TRBJ1-1; D not certain. Trimming removed 5 bases from V and 1 base from J, with 12 bases in between. The germline CDR1 and CDR2 sequences are SGHRS and YFSETQ. The CDR3 is made up of 14 amino acids. The CDR3 coding sequence is TGCGCCAGCAGTCAAACCACGGGGAACACTGAAGCTTTCTTT. This encodes CASSQTTGNTEAFF.

The chain combines TRBV10-3 with TRBJ1-5; the match to TRBD1 covers 10 bases. The CDR3 totals 13 residues. The V gene end was trimmed by 6 bases and the J gene end by 7 bases; junction bases not matched to a gene: 3. Per germline, CDR1 ENHRY and CDR2 SYGVKD. The DNA of the CDR3 is TGTGCCATCAGCGGACAGGGGGACCAGCCCCAGCATTTT. This gives the protein CAISGQGDQPQHF.

This clone occurred a few times. The chain uses TRBV4-1 and TRBJ1-2, with D hard to call. Trimming took off 4 bases at V and 8 bases at J, with 14 bases between the two ends. CDR3 length: 13 amino acids. Germline V gene lookup returns CDR1 MGHRA and CDR2 YSYEKL. CDR3 nucleotides: TGCGCCAGCAGCCTGTTGACCGGCGGAGGCTACACCTTC. Translation gives CASSLLTGGGYTF.

This rearrangement joins TRBV30 to TRBJ2-5; D unclear. With 2 bases removed from V and 3 bases from J, the gap between germline ends came to 7 bases. The CDR3 spans 12 residues. Germline CDR1 is GTSNPN and CDR2 is SVGIG (reference sequence). DNA of the CDR3: TGTGCCTGGAGTCGGGTCGAAGAGACCCAGTACTTC. Encoded protein: CAWSRVEETQYF.

The V and J genes are TRBV4-1 and TRBJ2-1; D might be TRBD2 (5 bases). The germline gives CDR1 MGHRA, CDR2 YSYEKL. V was shortened by 4 bases and J by 9 bases, with 10 bases between the two germline ends. The length of the CDR3 is 12 residues. The CDR3 DNA follows: TGCGCCAGCAGCCGGACTGCGGGTGAGCAGTTCTTC. Its translation: CASSRTAGEQFF.

The V gene is TRBV18, the J gene TRBJ1-4; no clear D gene. From germline, CDR1 is KGHSH and CDR2 LQKENI. The CDR3 covers 14 residues. Trimming removed 3 bases from V and 8 bases from J, with 13 bases in between. The CDR3 protein is CASSPLRGGEKLFF. CDR3 coding DNA: TGTGCCAGCTCACCGTTGCGGGGAGGCGAAAAACTGTTTTTT.

V usage is TRBV7-9 and J usage is TRBJ2-3; 9 nucleotides agree with TRBD1. This CDR3 has 14 residues. The junction had 6 bases not matched to a gene; V was cut back by 7 bases and J by 4 bases. From germline, CDR1 is SEHNR and CDR2 FQNEAQ (reference sequence). CDR3 amino acids: CASTSGTGPDTQYF. The CDR3 DNA reads TGTGCCAGCACCTCGGGGACAGGGCCAGATACGCAGTATTTT.

The CDR3: CARSFGDNTNYGYTF. In DNA form, the CDR3 reads TGTGCCAGAAGCTTTGGTGACAACACTAACTATGGCTACACCTTC. V is TRBV5-3 and J is TRBJ1-2, with D hard to call. TRBV5-3 is an ORF for which the function is uncertain. V was pared by 2 bases and J by 0 bases, with 11 bases between. The CDR3 consists of 15 residues.

The chain couples TRBV6-4 to TRBJ2-2; D perhaps matches TRBD1 (5 bases). Trimming removed 6 bases from V and 4 bases from J, with 6 bases in between. CDR1 is MRHNA, CDR2 SNTAGT, per germline. This CDR3 spans 12 amino acids. In DNA form, the CDR3 reads TGTGCCAGCAGGACAGTCACCGGGGAGCTGTTTTTT. Translating it yields CASRTVTGELFF.

V usage is TRBV19 and J usage is TRBJ1-2; 9 nucleotides align to TRBD1. Germline trimming cut 9 bases from V and 8 bases from J; bases unmatched to any gene: 10. The CDR3 has 13 amino acids. The germline CDR1 and CDR2 sequences are LNHDA and SQIVND (reference sequence). CDR3 coding DNA: TGTGCCAGCAGCCGGGACAGGGTGAAGGGCTACACCTTC. Translated, it gives CASSRDRVKGYTF.

This clone was observed a few times. The rearrangement uses TRBV27 and TRBJ1-6; TRBD1 is a possible D gene (5 bases). Germline V gene sequence: CDR1 MNHEY, CDR2 SMNVEV (reference sequence). Deletions cut 4 bases from V and 7 bases from J, with 8 bases between. CDR3 length: 13 amino acids. The CDR3 loop reads CASSWGGNSPLHF. In nucleotides, the CDR3 is TGTGCCAGCAGTTGGGGGGGAAATTCACCCCTCCACTTT.

V is TRBV19 and J is TRBJ1-1; a weak D match, TRBD1 (6 bases). The CDR3 sequence is 15 residues long. Trimming pared 4 bases from V and 0 bases from J, leaving 12 bases between. Germline lookup yields CDR1 LNHDA and CDR2 SQIVND (reference sequence). The CDR3 nucleotides read TGTGCCAGTAGTACCTGGACAGAAATGAACACTGAAGCTTTCTTT. Translation gives CASSTWTEMNTEAFF.

This chain links TRBV6-5 with TRBJ2-7; 7 nucleotides agree with TRBD1. V shed 6 bases and J 7 bases; nucleotides not matched to a gene: 15. The CDR3 is 15 residues long. The V gene's germline CDR1 is MNHEY and CDR2 SVGAGI. The CDR3 DNA sequence: TGTGCCAGCAGCCAATTCTCGACAGGGTGGTTGGAGCAGTACTTC. Protein product: CASSQFSTGWLEQYF.

The rearrangement uses TRBV4-2 and TRBJ1-2; tentatively, D is TRBD1 (6 bases). The V end lost 0 bases, the J end lost 3 bases, and 14 bases lay between the germline ends. CDR1 is LGHNA, CDR2 YNFKEQ, per germline. The CDR3 has 16 residues. The CDR3 loop is CASSQDRSTGHYGYTF. CDR3 DNA: TGTGCCAGCAGCCAAGATAGAAGCACAGGGCACTATGGCTACACCTTC.

This sequence joins TRBV5-1 and TRBJ2-3; 10 bases are shared with TRBD2. The V segment lost 4 bases and the J segment 2 bases; nucleotides outside the gene matches: 4. The CDR3 spans 15 residues. Germline lookup yields CDR1 SGHRS and CDR2 YFSETQ. Here the CDR3 reads CASSPGLAFTDTQYF. The CDR3 DNA sequence: TGCGCCAGCAGCCCGGGACTAGCGTTCACAGATACGCAGTATTTT.

The CDR3 reads CASSLQLAGGYNEQFF. The DNA of the CDR3 is TGTGCCAGCAGCCTCCAACTAGCGGGGGGTTACAATGAGCAGTTCTTC. V and J are TRBV4-2 and TRBJ2-1; 12 positions match TRBD2. CDR1 and CDR2 from the germline V gene are LGHNA and YNFKEQ. Trimming at V came to 4 bases and at J to 4 bases, leaving 5 bases not matched to a gene. This CDR3 contains 16 residues.

This chain links TRBV10-3 with TRBJ1-1, with D maybe TRBD1 (5 bases). Germline loops: CDR1 ENHRY, CDR2 SYGVKD. The germline V and J ends were trimmed by 7 bases and 4 bases, with 13 bases remaining between them. The CDR3 consists of 13 residues. CDR3 sequence: CAIIGAMGTEAFF. The CDR3, as DNA: TGTGCCATCATAGGGGCAATGGGCACTGAAGCTTTCTTT.